The 32 T cell receptor beta chains below all came from one sample that was sequenced in a study of cytomegalovirus exposure and HLA in healthy donors. The PCR made use of 60 Vbeta and 13 Jbeta primers. Assay used: immunoSEQ multiplex PCR; TCRdb lists only in-frame clones, some missing. The repertoire holds about 180,000 clones, with about 85% as singletons. Sequencing input: PBMCs. The receptors were sampled from a girl between 10 and 17 years old in good health and CMV-seropositive.

A few counts support this clone. This chain uses TRBV27 with TRBJ2-3; the D gene is possibly TRBD1 (5 bases). Germline values: CDR1 MNHEY, CDR2 SMNVEV (reference sequence). Between the trimmed V and J ends, which lost 0 bases and 6 bases, there was a span of 22 bases. The CDR3 is made up of 18 amino acids. The DNA for the CDR3 is TGTGCCAGCAGTTTATCGCAACCGAGGTACAGGCGGTTTGATACGCAGTATTTT. Translating gives CASSLSQPRYRRFDTQYF.

J is TRBJ1-4 and V is TRBV19; possibly TRBD1 for D (5 bases). CDR1 is LNHDA, CDR2 SQIVND, per germline (reference sequence). Trimming pared 6 bases from V and 8 bases from J, leaving 13 bases between. The CDR3 has 13 amino acids. CDR3: CASRKGWGEKLFF. The CDR3 DNA is TGTGCCAGTAGGAAGGGATGGGGCGAAAAACTGTTTTTT.

V gene TRBV19 combines with J gene TRBJ1-1; 8 bases fit TRBD1. The CDR3 spans 15 residues. CDR1 is LNHDA, CDR2 SQIVND, per germline (reference sequence). Germline trimming cut 5 bases from V and 1 base from J; bases unmatched to any gene: 6. In DNA, the CDR3 is TGTGCCAGTAGTGCTCCCGGGACAGGGAACACTGAAGCTTTCTTT. Amino acids: CASSAPGTGNTEAFF.

The chain is built from TRBV4-1 and TRBJ1-1; TRBD1 is a possible D gene (6 bases). This CDR3 contains 16 residues. V was clipped by 1 base and J by 2 bases, with 14 bases between them. The germline gives CDR1 MGHRA, CDR2 YSYEKL. The CDR3 sequence: CASSQVTAGANTEAFF. The CDR3 DNA reads TGCGCCAGCAGCCAAGTTACCGCAGGGGCAAACACTGAAGCTTTCTTT.

This clone was detected only a few times. The chain is built from TRBV29-1 and TRBJ2-5; 9 bases match TRBD1. The CDR3 runs to 14 residues. V was pared by 3 bases and J by 4 bases, with 6 bases of the junction left unmatched. CDR1 is SQVTM, CDR2 ANQGSEA, per germline. This CDR3 reads CSVDRTGDGETQYF. The CDR3, as DNA: TGCAGCGTTGATCGGACAGGGGATGGAGAGACCCAGTACTTC.

The chain employs TRBV5-4 and TRBJ2-1; the match to TRBD2 covers 11 bases. Trimming at V came to 5 bases and at J to 5 bases, leaving 0 bases not matched to a gene. CDR1 SGHNT and CDR2 YYREEE come from the germline V gene (reference sequence). The CDR3 is made up of 13 amino acids. CDR3 nucleotides: TGTGCCAGCAGGGGACTAGCGGACAATGAGCAGTTCTTC. Protein product: CASRGLADNEQFF.

The genes are TRBV5-1 and TRBJ2-1; D is perhaps TRBD1 (6 bases). The CDR3 covers 15 residues. In germline, CDR1 is SGHRS, CDR2 YFSETQ. The V and J ends lost 0 bases and 3 bases respectively, with 10 bases between them. This CDR3 is CASSLAGQNYNEQFF. The CDR3 nucleotides are TGCGCCAGCAGCTTGGCCGGACAGAACTACAATGAGCAGTTCTTC.

This chain joins TRBV18 and TRBJ1-5; D may be TRBD1 (6 bases). Deletions cut 2 bases from V and 7 bases from J, with 9 bases between. Germline V CDR1 and CDR2: KGHSH, LQKENI. The CDR3 spans 13 residues. The CDR3 is CASSPTGWQPQHF. CDR3 DNA: TGTGCCAGCTCACCAACAGGGTGGCAGCCCCAGCATTTT.

CDR3 region: CASSVRGNQPQHF. The CDR3 DNA is TGTGCCAGCAGCGTCCGGGGAAATCAGCCCCAGCATTTT. V and J are TRBV7-2 and TRBJ1-5, with no clear D. The CDR3 is made up of 13 amino acids. Trimming cost V 5 bases and J 4 bases, with 9 bases left between them. Per the germline V gene, CDR1 is SGHTA and CDR2 is FQGNSA.

J is TRBJ1-1 and V is TRBV25-1; D is perhaps TRBD1 (5 bases). Germline values: CDR1 MGHDK, CDR2 SYGVNS. The CDR3 is 13 residues long. V lost 3 bases, J lost 5 bases, and 10 bases lay in between. As DNA, the CDR3 is TGTGCCAGCAGTGAGGAAAGGGGAACTGAAGCTTTCTTT. Its translation is CASSEERGTEAFF.

The chain employs TRBV27 and TRBJ2-7; 10 bases align to TRBD1. Unmatched junction bases numbered 4, after V lost 6 bases and J lost 2 bases. CDR1 and CDR2 (germline): MNHEY, SMNVEV (reference sequence). This CDR3 spans 14 amino acids. The CDR3 loop is CASRPGTGAYEQYF. The CDR3 DNA sequence: TGTGCCAGCAGACCCGGGACAGGGGCCTACGAGCAGTACTTC.

The chain carries TRBV4-1 and TRBJ1-1, with D possibly being TRBD1 (5 bases). The CDR3 covers 16 residues. CDR1 is MGHRA and CDR2 is YSYEKL in the germline V gene. Trimming pared 0 bases from V and 3 bases from J, leaving 14 bases between. The CDR3 protein is CASSQDRTGQYTEAFF. Here the CDR3 DNA reads TGCGCCAGCAGCCAAGATCGAACAGGACAATACACTGAAGCTTTCTTT.

V is TRBV6-1 and J is TRBJ1-2, with 9 positions matching TRBD1. The V gene's germline CDR1 is MNHNS and CDR2 SASEGT. The junction had 12 bases not matched to a gene; V was cut back by 6 bases and J by 13 bases. The CDR3 covers 13 residues. The CDR3 DNA reads TGTGCCAGCAGCGAAAGAGGGGACAGGGCTGTCACCTTC. Protein product: CASSERGDRAVTF.

The gene calls are TRBV5-1 and TRBJ2-2, with 10 bases identical to TRBD2. J was trimmed by 6 bases and V by 6 bases; bases with no gene match: 11. Germline-derived CDR1 and CDR2 are SGHRS and YFSETQ. The CDR3 has 16 residues. The CDR3 region is CASTATSGMAAGELFF. CDR3 nucleotides: TGCGCCAGCACCGCAACTAGCGGGATGGCGGCCGGGGAGCTGTTTTTT.

CDR3 protein: CASSFRHPDTQYF. For the CDR3, the DNA is TGTGCCAGCAGCTTCCGACATCCAGATACGCAGTATTTT. V is TRBV5-4 and J is TRBJ2-3; D gene unclear. The CDR3 runs to 13 residues. From germline, CDR1 is SGHNT and CDR2 YYREEE (reference sequence). V lost 2 bases to trimming and J lost 4 bases, with 8 bases between them. Based on the CDR3 plus reference TRBV5-4 and TRBJ2-3, the full variable domain is ETGVTQSPTHLIKTRGQQVTLRCSSQSGHNTVSWYQQALGQGPQFIFQYYREEENGRGNFPPRFSGLQFPNYSSELNVNALELDDSALYLCASSFRHPDTQYFGPGTRLTVL.

The rearrangement uses TRBV7-9 and TRBJ2-5; 10 bases are shared with TRBD1. Germline V gene sequence: CDR1 SEHNR, CDR2 FQNEAQ (reference sequence). V lost 2 bases to trimming and J lost 6 bases; unmatched junction nucleotides: 9. There are 16 residues in the CDR3. The CDR3 here is CASSLTRDRGLKTQYF. The CDR3 nucleotides read TGTGCCAGCAGCTTAACCCGGGACAGGGGATTAAAGACCCAGTACTTC.

The chain combines TRBV4-1 with TRBJ2-7; 11 nucleotides line up with TRBD1. From germline, CDR1 is MGHRA and CDR2 YSYEKL. After removal of 1 base from V and 3 bases from J, the junction contained 5 bases not matched to a gene. The CDR3 runs 16 residues. CDR3 region: CASSQGGTGGIYEQYF. As DNA, the CDR3 is TGCGCCAGCAGCCAAGGTGGGACAGGGGGTATCTACGAGCAGTACTTC.

V usage is TRBV7-6 and J usage is TRBJ2-1; no definite D call. Germline CDR1 SGHVS, CDR2 FNYEAQ. V lost 0 bases and J 7 bases, leaving 7 bases between the germline ends. The CDR3 spans 13 residues. CDR3 sequence (DNA): TGTGCCAGCAGCTTAGCGGTGAGGAATGAGCAGTTCTTC. This gives the protein CASSLAVRNEQFF.

This clone was seen just once. The chain carries TRBV25-1 and TRBJ2-7, with D possibly matching TRBD1 (5 bases). Germline values: CDR1 MGHDK, CDR2 SYGVNS. Trimming cost V 8 bases and J 4 bases, with 18 bases left between them. The CDR3 has 14 amino acids. CDR3 residues: CASGRQSTPYEQYF. Here the CDR3 DNA reads TGTGCCAGCGGAAGACAGTCGACCCCTTACGAGCAGTACTTC.

V gene TRBV5-1 combines with J gene TRBJ2-2; 7 positions agree with TRBD1. CDR3 length: 15 residues. Germline trimming cut 4 bases from V and 1 base from J; bases unmatched to any gene: 4. Germline CDR1 is SGHRS and CDR2 is YFSETQ. The CDR3 loop is CASSRDSLNTGELFF. DNA of the CDR3: TGCGCCAGCAGCCGGGACAGCCTGAACACCGGGGAGCTGTTTTTT.

Only a few counts were recorded for this clone. This chain connects TRBV7-9 to TRBJ1-4, with 8 nucleotides matching TRBD1. Germline loops: CDR1 SEHNR, CDR2 FQNEAQ (reference sequence). CDR3 length: 14 residues. After removal of 5 bases from V and 5 bases from J, the junction contained 4 bases not matched to a gene. CDR3 bases: TGTGCCAGCAGCGCTCAGGGGGCGAATGAAAAACTGTTTTTT. Translation gives CASSAQGANEKLFF.

This rearrangement joins TRBV14 to TRBJ1-2; D is undetermined. Germline CDR1 SGHDN, CDR2 FVKESK. CDR3 length equals 13 residues. Trimming cost V 3 bases and J 2 bases, with 7 bases left between them. CDR3 coding DNA: TGTGCCAGCAGCCAGTACAGAAACTATGGCTACACCTTC. It translates to CASSQYRNYGYTF.

This clone was seen only once. CDR3 sequence (DNA): TGTGCCAGCACCCCTACTAGCGGGTCAAGTGAGCAGTTCTTC. Encoded protein: CASTPTSGSSEQFF. The V gene is TRBV6-4, the J gene TRBJ2-1, with TRBD2 matching over 9 bases. The germline V gene encodes CDR1 MRHNA and CDR2 SNTAGT. J was trimmed by 9 bases and V by 7 bases; bases with no gene match: 10. The CDR3 runs 14 residues.

This chain connects TRBV25-1 to TRBJ2-7; the match to TRBD2 covers 9 bases. With V trimmed by 4 bases and J by 9 bases, 13 bases remained unmatched. The germline V gene has CDR1 MGHDK and CDR2 SYGVNS. This CDR3 region has 15 residues. CDR3 in DNA: TGTGCCAGCAGTGTAACCGGGACTAGCAGAGGCTGGCAGTACTTC. The encoded protein is CASSVTGTSRGWQYF.

This chain links TRBV27 with TRBJ1-2, with 7 bases fitting TRBD1. This CDR3 has 14 amino acids. Germline values: CDR1 MNHEY, CDR2 SMNVEV (reference sequence). Germline trimming cut 6 bases from V and 4 bases from J; bases unmatched to any gene: 8. In nucleotides, the CDR3 is TGTGCCAGCAGAGACCTGACAGGGCTCTATGGCTACACCTTC. It yields the protein CASRDLTGLYGYTF.

The V and J genes are TRBV27 and TRBJ2-2, with D possibly matching TRBD1 (6 bases). Trimming took off 5 bases at V and 5 bases at J, with 12 bases between the two ends. CDR1 and CDR2 (germline): MNHEY, SMNVEV (reference sequence). The CDR3 has 14 residues. In nucleotides, the CDR3 is TGTGCCAGCAGTAGAGGGGGAAGAACCGGGGAGCTGTTTTTT. This codes for CASSRGGRTGELFF.

The chain links TRBV10-1 to TRBJ2-2; 13 bases map to TRBD2. Germline V gene data show CDR1 as WNHNN and CDR2 as SYGVQD (reference sequence). The CDR3 consists of 16 residues. J lost 6 bases, V lost 5 bases, and 6 bases had no gene match. The CDR3 region is CASSPGLAGISGELFF. The CDR3 DNA reads TGCGCCAGCAGTCCGGGACTAGCGGGAATCTCCGGGGAGCTGTTTTTT.

The V and J genes are TRBV5-1 and TRBJ2-7; D might be TRBD2 (6 bases). Trimming shortened V by 0 bases and J by 5 bases, and 15 bases separated the two germline ends. The CDR3 sequence is 15 residues long. Germline values: CDR1 SGHRS, CDR2 YFSETQ. Here the CDR3 DNA reads TGCGCCAGCAGCTTGGAAGTCGGGAGCCGGAACGAGCAGTACTTC. Translating gives CASSLEVGSRNEQYF. Full variable domain (missing parts from reference TRBV5-1 and TRBJ2-7): KAGVTQTPRYLIKTRGQQVTLSCSPISGHRSVSWYQQTPGQGLQFLFEYFSETQRNKGNFPGRFSGRQFSNSRSEMNVSTLELGDSALYLCASSLEVGSRNEQYFGPGTRLTVT.

The rearrangement uses TRBV7-9 and TRBJ1-1; TRBD1 might be the D (5 bases). The V gene's germline CDR1 is SEHNR and CDR2 FQNEAQ (reference sequence). The CDR3 runs to 11 residues. V was pared by 5 bases and J by 7 bases, with 8 bases between. CDR3 sequence reads: CASSTGHEAFF. DNA of the CDR3: TGTGCCAGCAGCACCGGACATGAAGCTTTCTTT.

The chain is built from TRBV7-2 and TRBJ1-5; TRBD1 aligns across 8 bases. Germline V gives CDR1 SGHTA, CDR2 FQGNSA. CDR3 length: 15 residues. Unmatched junction bases numbered 9, after V lost 3 bases and J lost 8 bases. This chain's CDR3 is CASSLWDRTDEPQHF. The CDR3 DNA reads as TGTGCCAGCAGCTTGTGGGACAGGACAGATGAGCCCCAGCATTTT.

This clone was observed once. The chain carries TRBV11-3 and TRBJ2-5; tentative D call: TRBD2 (5 bases). The CDR3 spans 13 residues. Trimming pared 5 bases from V and 5 bases from J, leaving 12 bases between. The germline V gene encodes CDR1 SGHNT and CDR2 YENEEA. Here the CDR3 DNA reads TGTGCCAGCAGCCCTCAGTCGGGGGAGACCCAGTACTTC. Residues: CASSPQSGETQYF. The variable domain in full, with the rest retrieved from reference TRBV11-3 and TRBJ2-5, is EAGVVQSPRYKIIEKKQPVAFWCNPISGHNTLYWYLQNLGQGPELLIRYENEEAVDDSQLPKDRFSAERLKGVDSTLKIQPAELGDSAVYLCASSPQSGETQYFGPGTRLLVL.

This clone is a singleton in its sample. J is TRBJ2-7 and V is TRBV2; a weak D match, TRBD2 (5 bases). The CDR3 is made up of 14 amino acids. V lost 7 bases to trimming and J lost 1 base, with 14 bases between them. Per germline, CDR1 SNHLY and CDR2 FYNNEI. CDR3 nucleotides: TGTGCCAGCACCCCCTCAGCGGCTTCCTACGAGCAGTACTTC. This sequence encodes CASTPSAASYEQYF.